The present T cell receptor beta chain was sequenced within a study of T cell responses to AZD1222 COVID-19 vaccine. Study conclusions and caveats: The breadth and depth of Spike-specific TCRs increased once two AZD1222 doses had been given.

Data came from immunoSEQ multiplex PCR; TCRdb stores just in-frame clones and leaves some out. Of some 80,000 clones listed, approximately 90% are singletons. As to this clone: The antigen is not known.

This CDR3 is built from 14 residues. V was clipped by 6 bases and J by 4 bases, with 15 bases between them. Germline-derived CDR1 and CDR2 are LNHDA and SQIVND (reference sequence). Combined were second doses at about 4 or about 12 weeks. Sequences were derived from peripheral blood, sampled 28 days after the second AZD1222 dose. This rearrangement joins TRBV19 to TRBJ1-1; the D is unclear. The TCR originated in an adult who received the AZD1222 COVID-19 vaccine. This chain's CDR3 is CASSNLRVGTEAFF. In nucleotides, the CDR3 is TGTGCCAGTAGCAACCTAAGGGTCGGCACTGAAGCTTTCTTT.